The present TCR beta chain was sequenced within a study of T cell repertoires in cytomegalovirus infection. At the level of the study: Evidence of both CMV infection and a matching HLA type came from public TCR beta signatures.

This clonotype was counted only a few times. The CDR3 spans 18 residues. After removal of 3 bases from V and 8 bases from J, the junction contained 22 bases not matched to a gene. Germline CDR1 SQVTM, CDR2 ANQGSEA. One entry per CDR3 protein, called by TCRdb with MiXCR from the reads. In the table there are a few hundred thousand distinct CDR3 sequences, about a sixth of which are singletons. The chain combines TRBV29-1 with TRBJ1-2; TRBD1 aligns across 9 bases. The receptor comes from a human donor in good health (CMV status not recorded). Some clones in this sample may be carry-over from other donors' samples. Sample: PBMCs. This CDR3 is CSVEASPPGTGFGIGYTF. The CDR3 DNA reads TGCAGCGTTGAGGCGTCTCCTCCCGGGACAGGGTTCGGTATCGGCTACACCTTC.